This T cell receptor (beta chain) was identified in a study of T-cell memory formation after mild COVID-19. The overall study: Clustering of TCRs was largely donor specific.

The V end lost 3 bases, the J end lost 0 bases, and 9 bases lay between the germline ends. CDR1 DFQATT and CDR2 SNEGSKA come from the germline V gene (reference sequence). The CDR3 has 14 residues. A remark on this clonotype: The antigen is unknown.

Study outcomes and limitations: Those CD4+ clones that contracted were mainly in CM and EM (CD8+ ones in EMRA). Proof of SARS-CoV-2 specificity was absent for the second-wave clones that crested on day 37.

TCRdb passed the 5' RACE reads through MiXCR, listing each CDR3 protein once. The repertoire has around 250,000 distinct CDR3 sequences, around 16% of them found once; the top ten carry 20% to 25%. This TCR was recovered from a man aged 18 to 29 who had mild COVID-19 (a few samples of this study predate the infection). Cell type and time point are not known. The sample comprised PBMCs or a T cell subset sorted from them (not recorded which). The V call is TRBV20-1, the J call TRBJ1-5; D remains unclear. The CDR3 nucleotides read TGCAGTGCTAGGACTCCGTATAGCAATCAGCCCCAGCATTTT. Protein: CSARTPYSNQPQHF.